The rows below give T cell receptor beta chains drawn from one sample of a study of blood T cell repertoires in COVID-19. Sequencing used immunoSEQ multiplex PCR; TCRdb keeps in-frame clones, though not all of them. The table lists tens of thousands of clones, around three quarters of them singletons. Specimen: peripheral blood. The receptors were sampled from a woman over 75 with active or convalescent COVID-19. CDR3s include the opening cysteine and the closing phenylalanine or tryptophan. D genes are given only for firm matches. Size is omitted from some rows. Given values are once, few, many or a class for expanded clones.

CDR3 DNA	CDR3 protein	J gene	clone size	V gene	D gene
TGTGCCAGCTCACCATTTGAGCAGGGGGGAGGCTCCTATAATTCACCCCTCCACTTT	CASSPFEQGGGSYNSPLHF	TRBJ1-6	-	TRBV18	TRBD1
TGTGCCAGCAGCCATCGACAGGGAGGCCAGCCCCAGCATTTT	CASSHRQGGQPQHF	TRBJ1-5	-	TRBV7-2	TRBD1
TGTGCCAGCTCACAAGGGGGGGTTAATCAGCCCCAGCATTTT	CASSQGGVNQPQHF	TRBJ1-5	-	TRBV18	-
TGTGCCAGCAGTCCCTACGGGGGGCTCGATGAGCAGTTCTTC	CASSPYGGLDEQFF	TRBJ2-1	-	TRBV2	-
TGTGCCAGCAGTGAACCGAACGGGGGCTATGGCTACACCTTC	CASSEPNGGYGYTF	TRBJ1-2	-	TRBV25-1	-
TGTGCCAGCATCCCGTGGGGCGGCCAGGGGGCTAGAGGAAACACCATATATTTT	CASIPWGGQGARGNTIYF	TRBJ1-3	-	TRBV7-8	TRBD1
TGTGCCAGCAGTGAGGCAGGGTGGTCCTACGAGCAGTACTTC	CASSEAGWSYEQYF	TRBJ2-7	-	TRBV2	-
TGTGCCAGCAGCTTTCAGGGCAGCCTTTATGGCTACACCTTC	CASSFQGSLYGYTF	TRBJ1-2	-	TRBV5-6	-
TGTGCCAGCAGCTTGGGAGGGAGGCAAGAGACCCAGTACTTC	CASSLGGRQETQYF	TRBJ2-5	-	TRBV5-6	-
TGTGCCAGCAGTGACCCCCGGACAGGGGGTTCGAACGAGCAGTACTTC	CASSDPRTGGSNEQYF	TRBJ2-7	-	TRBV2	TRBD1
TGTGCCAGCAGCTTAGATAGGCCCCAGGGGCACTACAATGAGCAGTTCTTC	CASSLDRPQGHYNEQFF	TRBJ2-1	once	TRBV11-3	-
TGTGCCAGTAGTATTGAGGGGGTCAACGGGGAGCTGTTTTTT	CASSIEGVNGELFF	TRBJ2-2	few	TRBV19	-
TGTGCCAGCAGCCAAGGGTATCGGGGGAGGGGAGCTTTCTTT	CASSQGYRGRGAFF	TRBJ1-1	-	TRBV3-1/TRBV3-2	-
TGCAGCGCCACTAGCGGGGGGGCCGAGCAGTACTTC	CSATSGGAEQYF	TRBJ2-7	once	TRBV29-1	TRBD2
TGTGCCAGCAGTTACGTTGTAGGACAGGCCGGGGAGCTGTTTTTT	CASSYVVGQAGELFF	TRBJ2-2	-	TRBV6-2/TRBV6-3	TRBD1
TGTGCCAGCAGCTTGAGCGGAGTTTATAGCAATCAGCCCCAGCATTTT	CASSLSGVYSNQPQHF	TRBJ1-5	-	TRBV5-8	-
TGCGCCAGCAGCCCAAGCGGGGGGGCTATTGAAGCTTTCTTT	CASSPSGGAIEAFF	TRBJ1-1	-	TRBV4-3	-
TGTGCCAGCAGCTTAGCCCCTTCAGGGGCTGGTACAGATACGCAGTATTTT	CASSLAPSGAGTDTQYF	TRBJ2-3	-	TRBV7-6	-
TGTGCCAGAAGCCATGCATGCTCAGGGGGGCGGAGGTCACCCCTCCACTTT	CARSHACSGGRRSPLHF	TRBJ1-6	-	TRBV5-3	TRBD1
TGTGCCAGCAGCGATGACAGGGGTTTGAGTTACGAGCAGTACTTC	CASSDDRGLSYEQYF	TRBJ2-7	-	TRBV7-2	TRBD1
TGTGCCAGCAGTTTAGTAGGGGGAGAGACCCAGTACTTC	CASSLVGGETQYF	TRBJ2-5	-	TRBV12-3/TRBV12-4	-
TGTGCCAGCAGCTTATTAAAAAATCAGGGTAATCAGCCCCAGCATTTT	CASSLLKNQGNQPQHF	TRBJ1-5	-	TRBV7-8	-